The 26 T cell receptor beta chains below all came from one sample that was sequenced in a study of blood T cell repertoires in COVID-19. Some clones are missing from TCRdb's copy, which holds only in-frame ones; the method was immunoSEQ multiplex PCR. The sample carries under 85,000 clones, around 89% recorded once. Material for sequencing was peripheral blood. The receptors here all came from a man aged 65 to 85 with active or convalescent COVID-19.

Only a few counts were recorded for this clone. The rearrangement joins TRBV6-5 to TRBJ2-1; 10 nucleotides align to TRBD1. V shed 4 bases and J 8 bases; nucleotides not matched to a gene: 11. The germline CDR1 and CDR2 sequences are MNHEY and SVGAGI. The CDR3 is 16 residues long. CDR3 nucleotide sequence: TGTGCCAGCAGTTCATCCGGGACAGGGGTACGTGATGAGCAGTTCTTC. Translating gives CASSSSGTGVRDEQFF.

The genes are TRBV5-4 and TRBJ2-6; 7 bases agree with TRBD1. Trimming took 7 bases from V and 2 from J; bases not matched to a gene: 12. The CDR3 covers 17 residues. In germline, CDR1 is SGHNT, CDR2 YYREEE (reference sequence). The CDR3, as DNA: TGTGCCAGCCATCGACAGGGCTTGCGGACTGGGGCCAACGTCCTGACTTTC. It translates to CASHRQGLRTGANVLTF.

V and J are TRBV19 and TRBJ2-2; tentatively, D is TRBD2 (6 bases). V was shortened by 8 bases and J by 0 bases, with 13 bases between the two germline ends. The CDR3 is made up of 15 amino acids. The germline V gene encodes CDR1 LNHDA and CDR2 SQIVND (reference sequence). CDR3: CASFTGTANTGELFF. CDR3 DNA: TGTGCCAGTTTTACCGGGACTGCGAACACCGGGGAGCTGTTTTTT.

The rearrangement joins TRBV5-1 to TRBJ1-4; possible D gene TRBD1, 6 bases. The V end lost 7 bases, the J end lost 2 bases, and 9 bases lay between the germline ends. The germline V gene encodes CDR1 SGHRS and CDR2 YFSETQ. This CDR3 is 13 amino acids long. The CDR3 spells CASGGGTNEKLFF. The CDR3 DNA sequence: TGCGCCAGCGGGGGCGGGACTAATGAAAAACTGTTTTTT. The full variable domain, completed using reference TRBV5-1 and TRBJ1-4, is KAGVTQTPRYLIKTRGQQVTLSCSPISGHRSVSWYQQTPGQGLQFLFEYFSETQRNKGNFPGRFSGRQFSNSRSEMNVSTLELGDSALYLCASGGGTNEKLFFGSGTQLSVL.

This chain connects TRBV29-1 to TRBJ1-1; D perhaps matches TRBD1 (5 bases). The V end lost 0 bases, the J end lost 8 bases, and 10 bases lay between the germline ends. There are 12 residues in the CDR3. CDR1 SQVTM and CDR2 ANQGSEA come from the germline V gene. This chain's CDR3 is CSVEDGGAEAFF. The CDR3 DNA reads TGCAGCGTTGAAGACGGTGGGGCGGAAGCTTTCTTT.

The V gene is TRBV4-2, the J gene TRBJ1-4; D perhaps matches TRBD1 (5 bases). CDR1 and CDR2 (germline): LGHNA, YNFKEQ. This CDR3 contains 16 residues. V shed 4 bases and J shed 0 bases, with 12 bases lying between them. CDR3 sequence reads: CASSPVDSATNEKLFF. In nucleotides, the CDR3 is TGTGCCAGCAGCCCAGTCGACAGTGCAACTAATGAAAAACTGTTTTTT.

The chain employs TRBV19 and TRBJ1-5; the D gene is possibly TRBD1 (5 bases). V dropped 2 bases and J dropped 0 bases, with 14 bases sitting between them. This CDR3 region has 17 residues. Germline CDR1 is LNHDA and CDR2 is SQIVND (reference sequence). The CDR3 region has the DNA TGTGCCAGTAGTATAAGGGGCAGTTCATATAGCAATCAGCCCCAGCATTTT. It codes for CASSIRGSSYSNQPQHF.

J is TRBJ1-1 and V is TRBV7-3, with 11 bases matching TRBD1. Germline assignment: CDR1 SGHTA and CDR2 FQGTGA. Germline trimming cut 9 bases from V and 3 bases from J; bases unmatched to any gene: 6. This CDR3 comprises 14 residues. In DNA, the CDR3 is TGTGCCAGTGCTCGGGGACAGGGGGACACTGAAGCTTTCTTT. Its translation: CASARGQGDTEAFF.

In its sample, this clone was seen once. This chain connects TRBV19 to TRBJ1-2; D is unclear. This CDR3 has 13 residues. The germline gives CDR1 LNHDA, CDR2 SQIVND (reference sequence). V was clipped by 3 bases and J by 2 bases, with 7 bases between them. CDR3 amino acids: CASSMWPNYGYTF. The DNA for the CDR3 is TGTGCCAGTAGTATGTGGCCCAACTATGGCTACACCTTC. Full variable domain (rest looked up from reference TRBV19 and TRBJ1-2): DGGITQSPKYLFRKEGQNVTLSCEQNLNHDAMYWYRQDPGQGLRLIYYSQIVNDFQKGDIAEGYSVSREKKESFPLTVTSAQKNPTAFYLCASSMWPNYGYTFGSGTRLTVV.

The chain is built from TRBV6-5 and TRBJ2-4; 7 positions agree with TRBD1. The V and J ends lost 5 bases and 5 bases, in that order; junction bases with no gene match: 9. CDR1 and CDR2 (germline): MNHEY, SVGAGI. The CDR3 spans 15 residues. CDR3 DNA: TGTGCCAGCAGTAACAGGGGTTTCGGGGAAAACATTCAGTACTTC. Amino acid sequence: CASSNRGFGENIQYF.

The chain recombines TRBV7-2 with TRBJ2-7; 9 bases map to TRBD1. Germline V gives CDR1 SGHTA, CDR2 FQGNSA. V was pared by 4 bases and J by 1 base, with 5 bases of the junction left unmatched. This CDR3 is 15 amino acids long. In DNA, the CDR3 is TGTGCCAGCAGCTATACCGGGACAGGGTCCTACGAGCAGTACTTC. Translation: CASSYTGTGSYEQYF. The full variable domain, completed using reference TRBV7-2 and TRBJ2-7, is GAGVSQSPSNKVTEKGKDVELRCDPISGHTALYWYRQSLGQGLEFLIYFQGNSAPDKSGLPSDRFSAERTGGSVSTLTIQRTQQEDSAVYLCASSYTGTGSYEQYFGPGTRLTVT.

The genes are TRBV9 and TRBJ1-2, with 8 bases that match TRBD1. This CDR3 contains 14 residues. J was trimmed by 4 bases and V by 4 bases; bases with no gene match: 6. From germline, CDR1 is SGDLS and CDR2 YYNGEE. CDR3: CASSPQGEGYGYTF. The CDR3 DNA is TGTGCCAGCAGCCCACAGGGGGAGGGCTATGGCTACACCTTC.

DNA for the CDR3: TGTGCCAGCAGCTCACTACAACAGGGGCAAGAGACCCAGTACTTC. Translating it yields CASSSLQQGQETQYF. The rearrangement links TRBV5-6 to TRBJ2-5; 7 bases are shared with TRBD1. This CDR3 contains 15 residues. The ends lost 3 bases at V and 2 bases at J; junction bases unmatched: 7. Germline CDR1 and CDR2: SGHDT and YYEEEE.

The chain is built from TRBV6-6 and TRBJ2-4; D might be TRBD1 (6 bases). Trimming removed 5 bases at V and 4 bases at J, with 24 bases between. CDR1 MNHNY and CDR2 SVGAGI come from the germline V gene (reference sequence). The CDR3 has 18 residues. The CDR3 nucleotides read TGTGCCAGCAGTCAAAGAGCAAGGGGTCTTACAGGGAAAAACATTCAGTACTTC. Protein sequence: CASSQRARGLTGKNIQYF.

V usage is TRBV30 and J usage is TRBJ1-1, with TRBD1 as a possible D gene (5 bases). The V end lost 4 bases, the J end lost 2 bases, and 14 bases lay between the germline ends. CDR1 is GTSNPN and CDR2 is SVGIG in the germline V gene (reference sequence). There are 14 residues in the CDR3. The CDR3 region has the DNA TGTGCCTGGACGCAGGGCCACAGTAACACTGAAGCTTTCTTT. Its translation is CAWTQGHSNTEAFF.

V usage is TRBV30 and J usage is TRBJ1-5, with 7 bases identical to TRBD1. The CDR3 is made up of 18 amino acids. V lost 0 bases, J lost 0 bases, and 11 bases stayed unmatched. Looked up from germline, CDR1 is GTSNPN and CDR2 is SVGIG (reference sequence). The CDR3 here is CAWSVQRDSAYSNQPQHF. The DNA for the CDR3 is TGTGCCTGGAGTGTACAGAGGGACAGCGCCTATAGCAATCAGCCCCAGCATTTT. The variable domain in full, with the rest retrieved from reference TRBV30 and TRBJ1-5, is SQTIHQWPATLVQPVGSPLSLECTVEGTSNPNLYWYRQAAGRGLQLLFYSVGIGQISSEVPQNLSASRPQDRQFILSSKKLLLSDSGFYLCAWSVQRDSAYSNQPQHFGDGTRLSIL.

The chain uses TRBV5-1 and TRBJ2-2, with D maybe TRBD2 (8 bases). Germline CDR1 SGHRS, CDR2 YFSETQ. This CDR3 contains 19 residues. The V end was cut by 1 base, the J end by 4 bases, with 23 bases between. CDR3 DNA: TGCGCCAGCAGCTTGAGGGGGCAGGGAGCGGGAGTGAGCACCGGGGAGCTGTTTTTT. Its protein product is CASSLRGQGAGVSTGELFF.

The chain combines TRBV13 with TRBJ1-4; D is possibly TRBD1 (5 bases). Germline V gives CDR1 PRHDT, CDR2 FYEKMQ (reference sequence). The CDR3 is 15 residues long. The V gene lost 0 bases and the J gene lost 8 bases, with 13 bases spanning the gap. In DNA, the CDR3 is TGTGCCAGCAGCTTAGGACGGGGGATGGAAGAAAAACTGTTTTTT. This gives the protein CASSLGRGMEEKLFF. Full variable domain (missing parts from reference TRBV13 and TRBJ1-4): AAGVIQSPRHLIKEKRETATLKCYPIPRHDTVYWYQQGPGQDPQFLISFYEKMQSDKGSIPDRFSAQQFSDYHSELNMSSLELGDSALYFCASSLGRGMEEKLFFGSGTQLSVL.

The V and J genes are TRBV4-2 and TRBJ2-7; 7 bases fit TRBD2. The CDR3 is made up of 16 amino acids. CDR1 and CDR2 from the germline V gene are LGHNA and YNFKEQ. The J segment lost 2 bases and the V segment lost 2 bases, leaving 9 bases of the junction unmatched. The CDR3 reads CASSQSFSGTTYEQYF. The CDR3 nucleotides are TGTGCCAGCAGCCAATCGTTCAGCGGGACCACCTACGAGCAGTACTTC.

In DNA, the CDR3 is TGTGCCAGCAGCCAGCCTCACGACCCGGTAGGGGTTGGCTACACCTTC. It translates to CASSQPHDPVGVGYTF. The V gene is TRBV4-2, the J gene TRBJ1-2, with D possibly matching TRBD1 (5 bases). Germline V lookup: CDR1 LGHNA, CDR2 YNFKEQ. The CDR3 has 16 amino acids. The ends were cut back, 3 bases at V and 7 bases at J, with 21 bases in the middle.

This clone was seen only once. The V and J genes are TRBV9 and TRBJ2-7, with TRBD2 identical over 7 bases. CDR1 SGDLS and CDR2 YYNGEE come from the germline V gene. This CDR3 contains 14 residues. With 0 bases clipped from V and 4 bases from J, the junction kept 4 bases outside the gene matches. The CDR3 is CASSVDPSGYEQYF. DNA of the CDR3: TGTGCCAGCAGCGTAGACCCTAGCGGATACGAGCAGTACTTC.

V gene TRBV28 combines with J gene TRBJ1-4; 9 bases fit TRBD1. The V gene end was trimmed by 11 bases and the J gene end by 0 bases; junction bases not matched to a gene: 16. CDR3 length equals 18 residues. Looked up from germline, CDR1 is MDHEN and CDR2 is SYDVKM. The CDR3 region is CASRTGTGPLATNEKLFF. The CDR3 nucleotides read TGTGCCTCGCGGACCGGGACAGGGCCCCTCGCAACTAATGAAAAACTGTTTTTT.

The chain uses TRBV30 and TRBJ1-1; D uncertain. Trimming shortened V by 3 bases and J by 4 bases, and 15 bases separated the two germline ends. Germline V gives CDR1 GTSNPN, CDR2 SVGIG (reference sequence). The CDR3 loop spans 14 amino acids. CDR3 sequence (DNA): TGTGCCTGGAGGTACCGACTGACGTCCACTGAAGCTTTCTTT. Its translation: CAWRYRLTSTEAFF.

J is TRBJ2-1 and V is TRBV7-2, with D possibly being TRBD2 (5 bases). This CDR3 is built from 12 residues. Germline V gene lookup returns CDR1 SGHTA and CDR2 FQGNSA. Trimming pared 2 bases from V and 10 bases from J, leaving 9 bases between. CDR3 region: CASSLQEAEQFF. The CDR3 DNA reads as TGTGCCAGCAGCTTACAGGAGGCAGAGCAGTTCTTC.

V is TRBV5-5 and J is TRBJ1-3, with D perhaps TRBD1 (6 bases). The germline CDR1 and CDR2 sequences are SGHKS and YYEKEE (reference sequence). Trimming took off 0 bases at V and 2 bases at J, with 15 bases between the two ends. CDR3 length: 17 amino acids. As DNA, the CDR3 is TGTGCCAGCAGCTTGGGCGTTCTACAGGGAGCTGGAAACACCATATATTTT. Amino acid sequence: CASSLGVLQGAGNTIYF.

In this sample, this clone turned up a few times. V usage is TRBV7-3 and J usage is TRBJ2-2; 10 bases map to TRBD2. V was pared by 0 bases and J by 6 bases, with 7 bases of the junction left unmatched. There are 17 residues in the CDR3. Germline lookup yields CDR1 SGHTA and CDR2 FQGTGA. The CDR3 DNA reads as TGTGCCAGCAGCTTAACGGCCCTAGCGGGAGTTCCCGGGGAGCTGTTTTTT. Residues: CASSLTALAGVPGELFF.